These 27 T cell receptor beta chains share one sample of origin, sequenced in a study of T cells in Graves' hyperthyroidism and ophthalmopathy. Authors of the study amplified TCR beta CDR3 regions from RNA transcripts. With the HTBI primer set, the TCR CDR3 went through a first round of RT-PCR. Each CDR3 protein gets one entry after TCRdb re-called the multiplex PCR reads with MiXCR. The table shows some 460,000 distinct CDR3 sequences, with about 15% occurring only once. The material sequenced was blood. The receptors shown here come from a woman in her late teens or twenties with Graves' hyperthyroidism.

The rearrangement links TRBV14 to TRBJ1-3; no clear D. The CDR3 consists of 15 residues. Germline V gene data show CDR1 as SGHDN and CDR2 as FVKESK. V was shortened by 0 bases and J by 5 bases, with 11 bases between the two germline ends. CDR3 DNA: TGTGCCAGCAGCCAAGATGGCAGTCTCCGAAACACCATATATTTT. This codes for CASSQDGSLRNTIYF.

CDR3 in amino acids: CASSLGLAGIDEQFF. The CDR3 DNA reads TGTGCCAGCAGCTTAGGACTAGCGGGGATCGATGAGCAGTTCTTC. The chain recombines TRBV11-2 with TRBJ2-1; 11 positions agree with TRBD2. After removal of 1 base from V and 8 bases from J, the junction contained 4 bases not matched to a gene. CDR3 size: 15 residues. CDR1 SGHAT and CDR2 FQNNGV come from the germline V gene.

With respect to this clonotype: At one end the junction does not follow the germline gene, possibly because of a read error. The rearrangement links TRBV6-1 to TRBJ1-1; 8 bases fit TRBD1. The germline V gene has CDR1 MNHNS and CDR2 SASEGT. The CDR3 sequence is 16 residues long. CDR3 in amino acids: CATSDGSGGRSTEAFF. In nucleotides, the CDR3 is TGTGCCACCAGTGATGGATCAGGGGGCCGGAGCACTGAAGCTTTCTTT.

This clonotype was found many times. The chain has TRBV20-1 and TRBJ1-1; tentatively, D is TRBD1 (6 bases). Germline V gene data show CDR1 as DFQATT and CDR2 as SNEGSKA (reference sequence). CDR3 length equals 14 residues. The ends were cut back, 6 bases at V and 1 base at J, with 15 bases in the middle. CDR3 region: CSAEARGANTEAFF. The CDR3 coding sequence is TGCAGTGCCGAAGCTCGGGGGGCGAACACTGAAGCTTTCTTT.

This clonotype has a handful of counts. The chain links TRBV19 to TRBJ2-6; D perhaps matches TRBD2 (7 bases). The CDR3 is 19 residues long. The V and J ends lost 6 bases and 0 bases respectively, with 21 bases between them. CDR1 is LNHDA and CDR2 is SQIVND in the germline V gene (reference sequence). The CDR3 sequence is CASSLWGGAPVSGANVLTF. CDR3 sequence (DNA): TGTGCCAGTAGCCTATGGGGGGGGGCTCCGGTCTCTGGGGCCAACGTCCTGACTTTC.

This clonotype was seen more than once but under ten times. The gene calls are TRBV12-3 or TRBV12-4 and TRBJ1-5; TRBD1 is a possible D gene (5 bases). V lost 5 bases and J lost 3, with 17 bases in between. The CDR3 loop spans 16 amino acids. The CDR3 protein is CASSPVGAEFNQPQHF. Here the CDR3 DNA reads TGTGCCAGCAGTCCCGTAGGGGCGGAATTCAATCAGCCCCAGCATTTT.

The V gene is TRBV9, the J gene TRBJ2-5; D remains ambiguous. Germline V gene lookup returns CDR1 SGDLS and CDR2 YYNGEE. The V end lost 2 bases, the J end lost 4 bases, and 9 bases lay between the germline ends. The CDR3 consists of 13 residues. CDR3 residues: CASSVGDTETQYF. The CDR3 coding sequence is TGTGCCAGCAGCGTCGGAGATACAGAGACCCAGTACTTC.

CDR3 in DNA: TGTGCCAGCAGCCCAGAGGGATCCAATGAGCAGTTCTTC. Translating it yields CASSPEGSNEQFF. The rearrangement uses TRBV7-2 and TRBJ2-1, with a weak D call TRBD2 (5 bases). CDR3 length equals 13 residues. Per the germline V gene, CDR1 is SGHTA and CDR2 is FQGNSA. Trimming took off 5 bases at V and 6 bases at J, with 11 bases between the two ends. Filled out from reference TRBV7-2 and TRBJ2-1, the complete variable domain reads GAGVSQSPSNKVTEKGKDVELRCDPISGHTALYWYRQSLGQGLEFLIYFQGNSAPDKSGLPSDRFSAERTGGSVSTLTIQRTQQEDSAVYLCASSPEGSNEQFFGPGTRLTVL.

The chain couples TRBV15 to TRBJ2-7; TRBD1 aligns across 7 bases. CDR3 length equals 15 residues. V shed 1 base, J shed 0 bases, and the junction held 3 bases outside the gene matches. Germline V gene lookup returns CDR1 LNHNV and CDR2 YYDKDF (reference sequence). DNA of the CDR3: TGTGCCACCAGCAGAGCCTGGGACAGCTCCTACGAGCAGTACTTC. Translation: CATSRAWDSSYEQYF.

The V gene is TRBV7-9, the J gene TRBJ2-7; 10 nucleotides match TRBD2. The V gene's germline CDR1 is SEHNR and CDR2 FQNEAQ (reference sequence). The CDR3 is made up of 20 amino acids. Trimming cost V 6 bases and J 0 bases; bases outside gene matches: 20. The CDR3 nucleotides are TGTGCCAGCAGTCGACTAGAGGGCGGACTAGCGGAACTAAGCTCCTACGAGCAGTACTTC. Translating gives CASSRLEGGLAELSSYEQYF.

This clonotype was picked up many times. The chain uses TRBV11-2 and TRBJ2-5; 11 bases match TRBD2. The CDR3 has 19 residues. Germline V gene sequence: CDR1 SGHAT, CDR2 FQNNGV. V lost 4 bases, J lost 3 bases, and 16 bases stayed unmatched. Here the CDR3 reads CASSSTARAGTSGKETQYF. The CDR3 DNA sequence: TGTGCCAGCAGCTCCACAGCGCGGGCTGGGACTAGCGGAAAAGAGACCCAGTACTTC. The variable domain in full, with the rest retrieved from reference TRBV11-2 and TRBJ2-5, is EAGVAQSPRYKIIEKRQSVAFWCNPISGHATLYWYQQILGQGPKLLIQFQNNGVVDDSQLPKDRFSAERLKGVDSTLKIQPAKLEDSAVYLCASSSTARAGTSGKETQYFGPGTRLLVL.

This clonotype showed up many times. The chain couples TRBV20-1 to TRBJ2-3; TRBD2 agrees at 13 bases. Unmatched junction bases numbered 2, after V lost 6 bases and J lost 2 bases. This CDR3 has 14 amino acids. CDR1 and CDR2 (germline): DFQATT, SNEGSKA (reference sequence). The DNA for the CDR3 is TGCAGTGCGGGACTAGCGGGGAACACAGATACGCAGTATTTT. Protein: CSAGLAGNTDTQYF.

This clonotype has at least ten counts. Here the CDR3 reads CASSLKGQGGTEAFF. The CDR3, as DNA: TGTGCCAGCAGTTTAAAGGGACAGGGAGGCACTGAAGCTTTCTTT. V usage is TRBV12-3 or TRBV12-4 and J usage is TRBJ1-1; 9 nucleotides line up with TRBD1. The CDR3 length is 15 residues. V dropped 2 bases and J dropped 4; count of bases not matched to a gene: 5.

The sample holds a few counts of this clonotype. V gene TRBV7-6 combines with J gene TRBJ2-1; TRBD2 matches at 8 bases. The CDR3 totals 15 residues. Germline V gives CDR1 SGHVS, CDR2 FNYEAQ. After removal of 2 bases from V and 4 bases from J, the junction contained 4 bases not matched to a gene. CDR3 coding DNA: TGTGCCAGCAGCTTATCCGGGAGGGCGTACAATGAGCAGTTCTTC. Amino acids: CASSLSGRAYNEQFF.

The J gene is TRBJ1-5, the V gene TRBV24-1; possible D gene TRBD1, 6 bases. The CDR3 is made up of 17 amino acids. Germline V gene sequence: CDR1 KGHDR, CDR2 SFDVKD. The V end was cut by 4 bases, the J end by 4 bases, with 19 bases between. CDR3 bases: TGTGCCACCAGTGACCCTTCCGGACAGACCGGGAATCAGCCCCAGCATTTT. Protein: CATSDPSGQTGNQPQHF.

The chain employs TRBV4-1 and TRBJ2-7; D perhaps matches TRBD2 (7 bases). There are 16 residues in the CDR3. Germline values: CDR1 MGHRA, CDR2 YSYEKL. Trimming removed 0 bases at V and 0 bases at J, with 12 bases between. CDR3 region: CASSQDRGGASYEQYF. The CDR3 DNA follows: TGCGCCAGCAGCCAAGATCGAGGGGGGGCCTCCTACGAGCAGTACTTC.

The chain has TRBV6-1 and TRBJ2-5; D gene ambiguous. There are 15 residues in the CDR3. Per germline, CDR1 MNHNS and CDR2 SASEGT. The germline V and J ends were trimmed by 6 bases and 0 bases, with 14 bases remaining between them. The CDR3, as DNA: TGTGCCAGCAGGTCCGTCAGAGAGTACCAAGAGACCCAGTACTTC. This gives the protein CASRSVREYQETQYF.

There are many counts of this clonotype. The chain recombines TRBV10-3 with TRBJ1-5; 7 bases fit TRBD1. With 10 bases clipped from V and 3 bases from J, the junction kept 9 bases outside the gene matches. The CDR3 spans 14 residues. CDR1 and CDR2 from the germline V gene are ENHRY and SYGVKD. CDR3: CATDRAQNNQPQHF. DNA for the CDR3: TGTGCCACTGACAGGGCTCAAAACAATCAGCCCCAGCATTTT.

Comments on this clonotype: A much more abundant neighbour one base away suggests this may be a read error. The chain couples TRBV29-1 to TRBJ1-1; D remains ambiguous. The V gene lost 7 bases and the J gene lost 1 base, with 4 bases spanning the gap. CDR3 size: 10 residues. Germline-derived CDR1 and CDR2 are SQVTM and ANQGSEA. The CDR3 is CSASNTEAFF. CDR3 coding DNA: TGCAGCGCTTCGAACACTGAAGCTTTCTTT.

This clonotype was picked up a small number of times. The chain uses TRBV4-3 and TRBJ1-1; D is unclear. This CDR3 spans 15 amino acids. Trimming pared 5 bases from V and 0 bases from J, leaving 13 bases between. Per germline, CDR1 LGHNA and CDR2 YSLEER. The CDR3 protein is CASSSQTLMNTEAFF. Here the CDR3 DNA reads TGCGCCAGCAGCTCCCAGACACTTATGAACACTGAAGCTTTCTTT.

The chain links TRBV20-1 to TRBJ2-7; D is ambiguous. The CDR3 runs to 11 residues. CDR1 and CDR2 (germline): DFQATT, SNEGSKA (reference sequence). Trimming removed 5 bases from V and 4 bases from J, with 9 bases in between. Here the CDR3 reads CSAVRVYEQYF. CDR3 nucleotide sequence: TGCAGTGCTGTCCGGGTTTACGAGCAGTACTTC.

In this sample, this clonotype turned up a few times. The V call is TRBV10-3, the J call TRBJ2-2; unclear D gene. Germline V gives CDR1 ENHRY, CDR2 SYGVKD. The CDR3 length is 11 residues. The V and J ends lost 6 bases and 1 base respectively, with 0 bases between them. The CDR3 protein is CAIRNTGELFF. The CDR3 DNA reads as TGTGCCATCAGGAACACCGGGGAGCTGTTTTTT.

There are many counts of this clonotype. The V call is TRBV27, the J call TRBJ2-3; no clear D gene. The germline V gene has CDR1 MNHEY and CDR2 SMNVEV (reference sequence). There are 13 residues in the CDR3. Trimming took off 5 bases at V and 0 bases at J, with 6 bases between the two ends. The CDR3 here is CASSRFSTDTQYF. The CDR3 nucleotides are TGTGCCAGCAGTAGGTTCAGCACAGATACGCAGTATTTT.

This clonotype was found many times. This rearrangement joins TRBV5-1 to TRBJ2-6; D gene ambiguous. Trimming shortened V by 4 bases and J by 2 bases, and 13 bases separated the two germline ends. The length of the CDR3 is 16 residues. In germline, CDR1 is SGHRS, CDR2 YFSETQ. CDR3 coding DNA: TGCGCCAGCAGCAATATCGGGTCTACTGGGGCCAACGTCCTGACTTTC. It translates to CASSNIGSTGANVLTF.

The gene calls are TRBV25-1 and TRBJ1-6; D gene ambiguous. The CDR3 length is 17 residues. Germline V gene data show CDR1 as MGHDK and CDR2 as SYGVNS. V lost 6 bases, J lost 0 bases, and 15 bases lay in between. CDR3 sequence reads: CASRPSPRGSYNSPLHF. The CDR3 nucleotides are TGTGCCAGCAGACCTTCTCCCCGGGGCTCCTATAATTCACCCCTCCACTTT.

The chain is built from TRBV19 and TRBJ2-1, with D uncertain. The germline V gene has CDR1 LNHDA and CDR2 SQIVND (reference sequence). This CDR3 is 20 amino acids long. V lost 5 bases and J lost 0, with 26 bases in between. For the CDR3, the DNA is TGTGCCAGTAGTGGACGTACAACAAAACCATCGGCTCACTCCTACAATGAGCAGTTCTTC. Protein: CASSGRTTKPSAHSYNEQFF.

The gene calls are TRBV28 and TRBJ1-4, with no clear D. Trimming cost V 6 bases and J 5 bases, with 7 bases left between them. Per germline, CDR1 MDHEN and CDR2 SYDVKM. This CDR3 contains 12 residues. In DNA, the CDR3 is TGTGCCAGCAGGCCTCAAAATGAAAAACTGTTTTTT. Protein: CASRPQNEKLFF.